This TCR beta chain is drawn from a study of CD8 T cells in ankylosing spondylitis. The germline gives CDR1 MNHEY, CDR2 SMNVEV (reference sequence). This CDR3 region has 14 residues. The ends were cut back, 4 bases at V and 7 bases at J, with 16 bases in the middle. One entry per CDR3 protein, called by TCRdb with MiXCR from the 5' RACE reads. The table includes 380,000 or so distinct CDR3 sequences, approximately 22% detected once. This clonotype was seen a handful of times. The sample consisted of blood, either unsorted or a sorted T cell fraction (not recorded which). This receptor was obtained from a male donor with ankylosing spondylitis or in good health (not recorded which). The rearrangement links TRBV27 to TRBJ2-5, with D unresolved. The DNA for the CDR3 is TGTGCCAGCAGTTGGTCCGGGTTTGTGGGGACCCAGTACTTC. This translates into CASSWSGFVGTQYF.